These 23 T cell receptor beta chains were all obtained from the same sample, sequenced in a study of blood T cell repertoires in COVID-19. The assay was immunoSEQ multiplex PCR, and TCRdb's table has in-frame clones only and misses some. Altogether about 180,000 clones are present, roughly 88% being singletons, with the ten largest covering over 6.5%. Sequenced input: peripheral blood. The receptor set was obtained from a middle-aged woman with COVID-19, enrolled during active disease.

This chain joins TRBV5-1 and TRBJ1-2, with no clear D. The CDR3 is 13 residues long. Germline loops: CDR1 SGHRS, CDR2 YFSETQ. V was trimmed by 1 base and J by 2 bases, leaving 6 bases between them. CDR3 bases: TGCGCCAGCAGCTTGACAGAGAACTATGGCTACACCTTC. It is translated as CASSLTENYGYTF. The whole variable domain, filled in from reference TRBV5-1 and TRBJ1-2, reads KAGVTQTPRYLIKTRGQQVTLSCSPISGHRSVSWYQQTPGQGLQFLFEYFSETQRNKGNFPGRFSGRQFSNSRSEMNVSTLELGDSALYLCASSLTENYGYTFGSGTRLTVV.

This clone was seen only once. This chain uses TRBV28 with TRBJ1-1; no firm D call. The V and J ends lost 3 bases and 6 bases respectively, with 17 bases between them. The germline V gene has CDR1 MDHEN and CDR2 SYDVKM. There are 15 residues in the CDR3. The CDR3 reads CASSFTDSSHPEAFF. CDR3 coding DNA: TGTGCCAGCAGTTTTACCGATTCCTCACATCCTGAAGCTTTCTTT.

The chain recombines TRBV5-1 with TRBJ2-7, with D perhaps matching TRBD2 (6 bases). This CDR3 spans 15 amino acids. From germline, CDR1 is SGHRS and CDR2 YFSETQ. V lost 6 bases, J lost 0 bases, and 16 bases lay in between. CDR3 amino acids: CASTPRGLNSYEQYF. CDR3 nucleotides: TGCGCCAGCACGCCCCGGGGACTGAACTCCTACGAGCAGTACTTC.

The chain employs TRBV6-4 and TRBJ1-1; 7 nucleotides line up with TRBD1. CDR1 is MRHNA and CDR2 is SNTAGT in the germline V gene. The junction had 8 bases not matched to a gene; V was cut back by 2 bases and J by 11 bases. There are 13 residues in the CDR3. CDR3 sequence (DNA): TGTGCCAGCAGTGACCGGACAGGCCGGGGGGCTTTCTTT. Its translation: CASSDRTGRGAFF.

The rearrangement joins TRBV29-1 to TRBJ1-1; TRBD1 matches 8 bases. CDR1 is SQVTM, CDR2 ANQGSEA, per germline. The CDR3 has 12 residues. V trimming: 6 bases; J trimming: 1 base; junction bases outside the gene matches: 1. As DNA, the CDR3 is TGCAGCGTGGGGACAGGGAACACTGAAGCTTTCTTT. As protein: CSVGTGNTEAFF.

The rearrangement joins TRBV10-1 to TRBJ1-6; tentative D call: TRBD1 (5 bases). Trimming took off 7 bases at V and 0 bases at J, with 7 bases between the two ends. Germline CDR1 is WNHNN and CDR2 is SYGVQD (reference sequence). The CDR3 runs to 14 residues. The DNA of the CDR3 is TGCGCCAGCACCGGGGGCTCCTATAATTCACCCCTCCACTTT. This sequence encodes CASTGGSYNSPLHF.

The chain combines TRBV27 with TRBJ1-5, with D possibly being TRBD1 (6 bases). This CDR3 is built from 15 residues. Trimming removed 8 bases from V and 0 bases from J, with 14 bases in between. The V gene's germline CDR1 is MNHEY and CDR2 SMNVEV (reference sequence). CDR3 protein: CASGHSQGSNQPQHF. CDR3 nucleotide sequence: TGTGCCAGCGGGCATTCACAGGGTAGCAATCAGCCCCAGCATTTT.

This clone was observed a handful of times. The genes are TRBV19 and TRBJ2-7; D remains ambiguous. CDR1 and CDR2 (germline): LNHDA, SQIVND (reference sequence). The CDR3 is 15 residues long. The V and J ends lost 1 base and 2 bases respectively, with 12 bases between them. The CDR3 DNA is TGTGCCAGTAGTATAGGTCCCCTACTACCCTACGAGCAGTACTTC. Protein sequence: CASSIGPLLPYEQYF.

In this sample, this clone turned up a few times. V and J are TRBV9 and TRBJ1-2, with TRBD1 matching over 10 bases. V shed 3 bases, J shed 0 bases, and the junction held 2 bases outside the gene matches. The CDR3 runs 15 residues. CDR1 and CDR2 (germline): SGDLS, YYNGEE. This CDR3 reads CASSGQGAANYGYTF. The CDR3 DNA sequence: TGTGCCAGCAGCGGACAGGGGGCTGCTAACTATGGCTACACCTTC.

This clone was counted once. The chain has TRBV6-2 or TRBV6-3 and TRBJ2-5, with 10 positions matching TRBD2. Trimming at V came to 2 bases and at J to 1 base, leaving 4 bases not matched to a gene. The CDR3 is made up of 16 amino acids. CDR1 and CDR2 (germline): MNHEY, SVGEGT. CDR3 loop: CASSYGTSGIQETQYF. CDR3 sequence (DNA): TGTGCCAGCAGTTACGGTACTAGCGGGATCCAAGAGACCCAGTACTTC.

The chain employs TRBV6-1 and TRBJ1-2, with 9 bases lining up with TRBD1. The germline V gene encodes CDR1 MNHNS and CDR2 SASEGT. The trim removed 2 bases at V and 5 bases at J, leaving 6 bases unmatched. This CDR3 is built from 15 residues. The chain's CDR3 is CASSERQGERYGYTF. In DNA form, the CDR3 reads TGTGCCAGCAGTGAAAGACAGGGGGAGAGGTATGGCTACACCTTC.

This clone was picked up a small number of times. CDR3 amino acids: CASSLAGDQPQHF. For the CDR3, the DNA is TGTGCCAGCAGTTTGGCAGGGGACCAGCCCCAGCATTTT. The J gene is TRBJ1-5, the V gene TRBV6-5; D is perhaps TRBD1 (6 bases). This CDR3 region has 13 residues. Trimming cost V 4 bases and J 7 bases, with 11 bases left between them. Germline CDR1 and CDR2: MNHEY and SVGAGI.

This chain joins TRBV28 and TRBJ2-4, with D possibly TRBD2 on 5 matching bases. The CDR3 has 16 residues. Germline loops: CDR1 MDHEN, CDR2 SYDVKM. The V end lost 6 bases, the J end lost 0 bases, and 15 bases lay between the germline ends. The CDR3 DNA sequence: TGTGCCAGCAGGGAACATGGCGGAGGAGCCAAAAACATTCAGTACTTC. It codes for CASREHGGGAKNIQYF.

The CDR3, as DNA: TGTGCCAGTCAGCTCCCGACTAGCGGAACCCTGGAGCAGTACTTC. Amino acid sequence: CASQLPTSGTLEQYF. The gene calls are TRBV28 and TRBJ2-7, with 9 bases lining up with TRBD2. There are 15 residues in the CDR3. Germline loops: CDR1 MDHEN, CDR2 SYDVKM. The V segment lost 9 bases and the J segment 7 bases; nucleotides outside the gene matches: 16. Combining the CDR3 with reference TRBV28 and TRBJ2-7 gives the whole variable domain DVKVTQSSRYLVKRTGEKVFLECVQDMDHENMFWYRQDPGLGLRLIYFSYDVKMKEKGDIPEGYSVSREKKERFSLILESASTNQTSMYLCASQLPTSGTLEQYFGPGTRLTVT.

The chain combines TRBV6-5 with TRBJ1-4; 11 nucleotides match TRBD1. There are 14 residues in the CDR3. Trimming cost V 4 bases and J 6 bases; bases outside gene matches: 1. Germline CDR1 is MNHEY and CDR2 is SVGAGI. The CDR3 loop reads CASSSGQGDEKLFF. Here the CDR3 DNA reads TGTGCCAGCAGTTCGGGACAGGGGGATGAAAAACTGTTTTTT.

The chain uses TRBV5-8 and TRBJ2-7; no reliable D call. The germline V and J ends were trimmed by 6 bases and 4 bases, with 17 bases remaining between them. The length of the CDR3 is 14 residues. Germline V CDR1 and CDR2: SGHTS, YDEGEE. CDR3 residues: CASTGLESPYEQYF. Written as DNA, the CDR3 is TGTGCCAGCACCGGCCTAGAGTCTCCGTACGAGCAGTACTTC.

The chain recombines TRBV5-4 with TRBJ2-7; no clear D gene. The germline V gene has CDR1 SGHNT and CDR2 YYREEE (reference sequence). CDR3 length equals 13 residues. V was clipped by 1 base and J by 0 bases, with 5 bases between them. The DNA for the CDR3 is TGTGCCAGCAGCTTGATGAGCTCCTACGAGCAGTACTTC. Protein: CASSLMSSYEQYF.

A remark on this clone: At one of its ends the junction is not consistent with the germline gene, which may arise from a read error. The J gene is TRBJ2-1, the V gene TRBV9, with D possibly matching TRBD1 (6 bases). The CDR3 extends over 11 amino acids. CDR1 and CDR2 (germline): SGDLS, YYNGEE. CDR3: CASSSQGHSLF. CDR3 in DNA: TGTGCCAGCAGCTCCCAGGGGCACTCGCTCTTC.

V usage is TRBV3-1 (or the pseudogene TRBV3-2) and J usage is TRBJ2-7, with D perhaps matching TRBD1 (6 bases). Germline V lookup: CDR1 LGHDT, CDR2 YNNKEL (reference sequence). The CDR3 consists of 13 residues. V was clipped by 3 bases and J by 5 bases, with 11 bases between them. The CDR3 sequence is CASSHGNRDEQYF. The DNA of the CDR3 is TGTGCCAGCAGCCACGGGAACAGGGACGAGCAGTACTTC.

The chain uses TRBV15 and TRBJ2-7, with 7 bases matching TRBD2. Germline CDR1 reads LNHNV; CDR2 reads YYDKDF (reference sequence). The J segment lost 0 bases and the V segment lost 3 bases, leaving 8 bases of the junction unmatched. There are 16 residues in the CDR3. The CDR3 is CATSRLAASSSYEQYF. In DNA, the CDR3 is TGTGCCACCAGCAGGCTAGCGGCTTCGAGCTCCTACGAGCAGTACTTC.

The chain combines TRBV9 with TRBJ1-5, with D unclear. V lost 1 base and J 6 bases, leaving 11 bases between the germline ends. Germline loops: CDR1 SGDLS, CDR2 YYNGEE. This CDR3 has 14 amino acids. The CDR3 sequence: CASSVHGVSQPQHF. The CDR3 nucleotides read TGTGCCAGCAGCGTACACGGGGTAAGTCAGCCCCAGCATTTT.

The chain joins TRBV6-2 or TRBV6-3 to TRBJ2-7; TRBD1 matches 10 bases. The CDR3 is 12 residues long. V was pared by 6 bases and J by 7 bases, with 3 bases of the junction left unmatched. Germline V CDR1 and CDR2: MNHEY, SVGEGT. The CDR3 DNA is TGTGCCAGCAGCGACAGGGGGCAAGAGCAGTACTTC. Translated: CASSDRGQEQYF.

V and J are TRBV28 and TRBJ1-5; D might be TRBD1 (5 bases). Trimming cost V 11 bases and J 8 bases, with 16 bases left between them. The CDR3 runs to 12 residues. CDR1 and CDR2 (germline): MDHEN, SYDVKM. CDR3 nucleotide sequence: TGTGCCGGGGCTGGAGGGATGAAGCCCCAGCATTTT. Translated, it gives CAGAGGMKPQHF. The full variable domain, rest sourced from reference TRBV28 and TRBJ1-5, is DVKVTQSSRYLVKRTGEKVFLECVQDMDHENMFWYRQDPGLGLRLIYFSYDVKMKEKGDIPEGYSVSREKKERFSLILESASTNQTSMYLCAGAGGMKPQHFGDGTRLSIL.